Listed here is a single T cell receptor beta chain. Its antigen is not identified. This entry is derived from a study of T cells in Graves' hyperthyroidism and ophthalmopathy. As for the study in general: Peripheral blood was collected at initial diagnosis, before any treatment.

Findings of the study overall: Researchers found most expanded thyroid clonotypes above 0.001 in blood as well.

Per the germline V gene, CDR1 is DFQATT and CDR2 is SNEGSKA (reference sequence). The V gene end was trimmed by 6 bases and the J gene end by 3 bases; junction bases not matched to a gene: 7. The CDR3 extends over 14 amino acids. The study enrolled patients aged 18 to 65 with newly diagnosed hyperthyroidism of under 2 months' duration. PBMCs were obtained from 9.5 to 10 ml fresh peripheral blood. TCR beta CDR3 region amplification was performed from RNA transcripts. The HTBI primer set served for first-round RT-PCR of the TCR CDR3. A single record per CDR3 protein comes from TCRdb applying MiXCR to the multiplex PCR reads. The table shows around 760,000 distinct CDR3 sequences, with around 40% occurring only once.

The V gene is TRBV20-1, the J gene TRBJ2-7; the match to TRBD1 covers 11 bases. The sample was blood. The source is a woman in her thirties or forties with Graves' hyperthyroidism. CDR3 DNA sequence: TGCAGTGCAAAAGGGGGACAGGGGGACTACGAGCAGTACTTC. It is translated as CSAKGGQGDYEQYF.